This T cell receptor beta chain was sequenced in a study of blood T cells in healthy people across ages. Study details: About one barcoded beta molecule per two T cells was the capture yield of template switching. The study, taken as a whole, reports: In older individuals, TCR beta diversity per million T cells was lower, falling roughly linearly with age.

This clonotype appeared once. What it binds is unknown. Drawing of peripheral blood yielded roughly 9.3 milliliters from each donor. For the second PCR, which ran for roughly 6 to 12 cycles, a sample-barcoded 5' primer and a J-beta primer mix were used. Each cDNA was tagged by a template-switch adaptor containing 12 random nucleotides. TCRdb re-called the 5' RACE reads through MiXCR, storing one row per CDR3 protein. Found here are about 1.4 million distinct CDR3 sequences, almost 60% of them singletons; the top ten hold roughly 6.3%. This CDR3 spans 16 amino acids. Trimming removed 5 bases from V and 1 base from J, with 14 bases in between. Germline CDR1 reads MGHRA; CDR2 reads YSYEKL.

The clonotype originates from a man aged 18 to 29 in good health. Input material: blood. J is TRBJ1-4 and V is TRBV4-1; no reliable D call. Here the CDR3 reads CASSTRGRETNEKLFF. CDR3 coding DNA: TGCGCCAGCAGCACCCGTGGGAGGGAAACTAATGAAAAACTGTTTTTT.